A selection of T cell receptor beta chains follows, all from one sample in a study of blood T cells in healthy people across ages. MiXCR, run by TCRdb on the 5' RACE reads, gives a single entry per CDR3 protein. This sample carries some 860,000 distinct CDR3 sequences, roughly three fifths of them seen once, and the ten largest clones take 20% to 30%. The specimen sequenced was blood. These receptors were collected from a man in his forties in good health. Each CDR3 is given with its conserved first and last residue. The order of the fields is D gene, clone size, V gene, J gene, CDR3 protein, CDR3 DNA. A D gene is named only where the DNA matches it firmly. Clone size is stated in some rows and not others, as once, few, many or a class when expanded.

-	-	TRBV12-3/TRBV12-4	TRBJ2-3	CASGDGGRADTQYF	TGTGCCAGCGGTGACGGCGGGCGGGCAGATACGCAGTATTTT
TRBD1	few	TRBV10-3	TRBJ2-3	CAITPGQGTDTQYF	TGTGCCATCACGCCGGGACAGGGAACAGATACGCAGTATTTT
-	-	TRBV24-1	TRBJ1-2	CATSDPRRQDGYTF	TGTGCCACCAGTGATCCACGAAGACAGGATGGCTACACCTTC
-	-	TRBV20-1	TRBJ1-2	CSARAPTSYGYTF	TGCAGTGCTAGAGCCCCTACAAGTTATGGCTACACCTTC
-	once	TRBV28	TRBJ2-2	CASTFMGGFTGELFF	TGTGCCAGCACCTTCATGGGGGGATTCACCGGGGAGCTGTTTTTT
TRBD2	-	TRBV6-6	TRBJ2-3	CASGTSGSSTDTQYF	TGTGCCAGCGGGACTAGCGGATCTAGCACAGATACGCAGTATTTT
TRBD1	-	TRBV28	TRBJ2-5	CASSTRTGVPYGQYF	TGTGCCAGCAGTACCAGGACAGGGGTACCCTACGGGCAGTACTTC
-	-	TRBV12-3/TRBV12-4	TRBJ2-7	CASSFPFGPFQYF	TGTGCCAGCAGTTTCCCGTTTGGCCCCTTTCAGTACTTC
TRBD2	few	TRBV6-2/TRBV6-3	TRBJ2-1	CASSLAGGTPDEQFF	TGTGCCAGCAGTTTAGCGGGAGGGACCCCAGATGAGCAGTTCTTC
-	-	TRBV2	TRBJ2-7	CASSAPTTTYEQYF	TGTGCCAGCAGTGCCCCCACTACGACCTACGAGCAGTACTTC
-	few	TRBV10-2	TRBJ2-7	CASSEQGRYEQYF	TGCGCCAGCAGTGAACAGGGGAGGTACGAGCAGTACTTC
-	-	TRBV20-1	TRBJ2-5	CSASSAILQETQYF	TGCAGTGCTAGCAGCGCTATTCTCCAAGAGACCCAGTACTTC
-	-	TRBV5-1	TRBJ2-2	CASSLVGGDAGELFF	TGCGCCAGCAGCTTGGTCGGGGGCGACGCCGGGGAGCTGTTTTTT
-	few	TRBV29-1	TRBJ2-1	CSVEGRDPVGRYNEQFF	TGCAGCGTTGAGGGCAGGGACCCAGTGGGGAGGTACAATGAGCAGTTCTTC
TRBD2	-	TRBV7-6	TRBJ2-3	CASSGPTSDPSTDTQYF	TGTGCCAGCAGCGGACCCACTAGCGACCCTAGCACAGATACGCAGTATTTT
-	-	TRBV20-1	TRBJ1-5	CSASPDGIDNQPQHF	TGCAGTGCTAGTCCCGACGGCATCGACAATCAGCCCCAGCATTTT
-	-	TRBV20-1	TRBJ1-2	CSASPRADGYTF	TGCAGTGCTAGTCCCAGGGCTGATGGCTACACCTTC
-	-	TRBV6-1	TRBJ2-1	CASSDKTEQFF	TGTGCCAGCAGTGACAAGACCGAGCAGTTCTTC
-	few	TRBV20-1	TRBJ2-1	CSAREGTWGWNEQFF	TGCAGTGCTAGAGAGGGAACGTGGGGGTGGAATGAGCAGTTCTTC
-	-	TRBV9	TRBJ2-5	CASSVATERSQETQYF	TGTGCCAGCAGCGTAGCTACCGAGAGGTCCCAAGAGACCCAGTACTTC
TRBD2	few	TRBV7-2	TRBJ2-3	CASSLGGADTDTQYF	TGTGCCAGCAGCCTCGGGGGGGCCGATACAGATACGCAGTATTTT
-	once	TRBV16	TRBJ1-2	CASTLEEGINYGYTF	TGTGCCAGCACCCTAGAAGAGGGAATCAACTATGGCTACACCTTC
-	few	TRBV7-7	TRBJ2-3	CASSLLGGTTDTQYF	TGTGCCAGCAGCTTACTAGGCGGGACCACAGATACGCAGTATTTT
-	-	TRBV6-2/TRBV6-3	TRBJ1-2	CASSGEFNYGYTF	TGTGCCAGCAGCGGGGAGTTTAACTATGGCTACACCTTC
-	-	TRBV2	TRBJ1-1	CASKQGEAFF	TGTGCCAGCAAACAGGGTGAAGCTTTCTTT
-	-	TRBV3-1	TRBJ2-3	CASSPLVVSADTQYF	TGTGCCAGCAGCCCCCTGGTAGTCTCGGCAGATACGCAGTATTTT
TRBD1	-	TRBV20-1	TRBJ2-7	CSAAPAGGRYEQYF	TGCAGTGCTGCCCCTGCAGGGGGCAGATACGAGCAGTACTTC
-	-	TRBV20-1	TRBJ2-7	CSATQTGRWDEQYF	TGCAGTGCTACGCAAACAGGGCGATGGGACGAGCAGTACTTC
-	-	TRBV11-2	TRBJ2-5	CASAFPQGAQETQYF	TGTGCCAGCGCCTTCCCACAAGGGGCTCAAGAGACCCAGTACTTC
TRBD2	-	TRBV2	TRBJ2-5	CASSETSGQETQYF	TGTGCCAGCAGTGAGACTAGCGGACAAGAGACCCAGTACTTC
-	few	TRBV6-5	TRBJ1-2	CASSSRDGAVGGYTF	TGTGCCAGCAGCTCGAGAGACGGGGCGGTGGGGGGCTACACCTTC
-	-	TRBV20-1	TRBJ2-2	CSARKQSTGELFF	TGCAGTGCAAGAAAACAGAGCACCGGGGAGCTGTTTTTT
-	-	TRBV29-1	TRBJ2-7	CSVIENMGEQYF	TGCAGCGTGATAGAAAATATGGGCGAGCAGTACTTC
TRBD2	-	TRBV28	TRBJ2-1	CASSRGLATTEQFF	TGTGCCAGCAGTCGAGGACTAGCCACTACTGAGCAGTTCTTC
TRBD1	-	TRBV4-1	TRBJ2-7	CASSQGQGMDEQYF	TGCGCCAGCAGCCAAGGACAGGGGATGGACGAGCAGTACTTC
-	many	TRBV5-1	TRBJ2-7	CASSFDTRGYEQYF	TGCGCCAGCAGCTTCGACACCAGGGGATACGAGCAGTACTTC
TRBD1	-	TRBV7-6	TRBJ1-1	CASSLVQGTNTEAFF	TGTGCCAGCAGCTTAGTACAGGGGACGAACACTGAAGCTTTCTTT
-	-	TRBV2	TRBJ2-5	CASRPGLQETQYF	TGTGCCAGCAGGCCGGGACTCCAAGAGACCCAGTACTTC
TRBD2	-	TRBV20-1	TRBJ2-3	CSAVGTSADTQYF	TGCAGTGCTGTCGGGACTAGCGCAGATACGCAGTATTTT
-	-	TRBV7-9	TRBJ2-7	CASSLGRDGQYF	TGTGCCAGCAGCTTAGGCAGAGACGGGCAGTACTTC
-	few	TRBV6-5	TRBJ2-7	CASSYQGYSSYEQYF	TGTGCCAGCAGTTACCAGGGATACAGCTCCTACGAGCAGTACTTC
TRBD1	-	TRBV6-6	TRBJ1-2	CASRHTQGAGYGYTF	TGTGCCAGCAGACACACACAGGGGGCTGGCTATGGCTACACCTTC
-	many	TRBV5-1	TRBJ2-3	CASSPRDTRTDTQYF	TGCGCCAGCAGCCCGAGGGACACCAGGACAGATACGCAGTATTTT
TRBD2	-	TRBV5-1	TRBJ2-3	CASSLAPRAGATDAQYF	TGCGCCAGCAGCTTGGCCCCTAGAGCGGGGGCCACAGATGCGCAGTATTTT
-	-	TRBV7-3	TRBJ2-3	CASSSDGDTQYF	TGTGCCAGCAGCTCCGACGGAGATACGCAGTATTTT
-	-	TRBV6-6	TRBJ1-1	CASTRRDINTEAFF	TGTGCCAGCACCCGACGGGACATCAACACTGAAGCTTTCTTT
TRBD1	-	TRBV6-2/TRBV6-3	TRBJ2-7	CASRARQGSLYEQYF	TGTGCCAGCAGAGCGAGACAGGGCTCTCTCTACGAGCAGTACTTC
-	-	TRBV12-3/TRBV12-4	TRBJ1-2	CASSLGPLEHNYGYTF	TGTGCCAGCAGTTTAGGGCCTCTGGAGCATAACTATGGCTACACCTTC
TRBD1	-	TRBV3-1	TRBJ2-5	CASSSQDGTGAGVGETQYF	TGTGCCAGCAGCTCACAAGACGGAACAGGGGCCGGGGTGGGAGAGACCCAGTACTTC
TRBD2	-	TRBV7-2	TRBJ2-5	CASSLAQGLAGGRSQYF	TGTGCCAGCAGCTTAGCGCAGGGACTAGCGGGGGGGCGGAGCCAGTACTTC
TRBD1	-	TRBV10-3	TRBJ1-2	CAISESGGVAYGYTF	TGTGCCATCAGTGAATCAGGGGGCGTTGCCTATGGCTACACCTTC
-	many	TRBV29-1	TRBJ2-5	CSVDVGQLETQYF	TGCAGCGTTGATGTTGGGCAGCTAGAGACCCAGTACTTC
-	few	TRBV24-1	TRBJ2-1	CATSDKSPLRSSYNEQFF	TGTGCCACCAGTGATAAGAGCCCTCTCAGAAGCTCCTACAATGAGCAGTTCTTC
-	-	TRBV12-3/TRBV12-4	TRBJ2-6	CASSFEVLSSGANVLTF	TGTGCCAGCAGTTTTGAAGTTCTGAGCTCTGGGGCCAACGTCCTGACTTTC
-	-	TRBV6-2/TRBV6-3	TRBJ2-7	CATHRAGTYEQYF	TGTGCCACACACAGAGCAGGAACCTACGAGCAGTACTTC